A selection of T cell receptor beta chains follows, all from one sample in a study of shared clonotypes between healthy human individuals. TCRdb's copy holds only in-frame clones and misses some; the assay was immunoSEQ multiplex PCR. The data show a few hundred thousand clones, around four fifths seen once. Sequencing input: memory CD4+ T cells sorted from blood. These TCRs come from a man aged 25 to 40 in good health. CDR3s include the opening cysteine and the closing phenylalanine or tryptophan. The order of the fields is V gene, clone size, J gene, D gene, CDR3 protein, CDR3 DNA. A D gene is named only where the DNA matches it firmly. Expanded clones are given a class, and other clones once, few, many or no size at all.

TRBV18	-	TRBJ1-1	-	CASSSTVGLWNTEAFF	TGTGCCAGCTCATCCACCGTGGGGCTGTGGAACACTGAAGCTTTCTTT
TRBV10-3	-	TRBJ2-1	-	CAISESLSSYNEQFF	TGTGCCATCAGTGAGTCGTTGAGCTCCTACAATGAGCAGTTCTTC
TRBV19	-	TRBJ2-2	TRBD2	CASSIFLAGRDTGELFF	TGTGCCAGTAGTATTTTCCTAGCGGGACGGGACACCGGGGAGCTGTTTTTT
TRBV7-9	-	TRBJ1-2	TRBD1	CASSAQGAQGYTF	TGTGCCAGCAGCGCACAGGGGGCGCAGGGCTACACCTTC
TRBV11-2	-	TRBJ2-7	-	CASRRPGTFPGEQYF	TGTGCCAGCAGACGGCCAGGGACATTCCCAGGAGAGCAGTACTTC
TRBV28	few	TRBJ2-2	TRBD2	CASSSPPGLAGVFPGELFF	TGTGCCAGCAGTTCCCCCCCGGGACTAGCGGGAGTCTTCCCCGGGGAGCTGTTTTTT
TRBV9	-	TRBJ2-3	TRBD2	CASSVVTSGDTQYF	TGTGCCAGCAGCGTAGTTACTAGCGGAGATACGCAGTATTTT
TRBV11-1	once	TRBJ1-4	-	CASSNHGTSEKLFF	TGTGCCAGCAGCAACCACGGGACATCTGAAAAACTGTTTTTT
TRBV7-9	-	TRBJ2-7	TRBD2	CASSLAQRGQMYF	TGTGCCAGCAGCTTAGCGCAGCGGGGTCAGATGTACTTC
TRBV23-1	-	TRBJ2-7	TRBD2	CASRPSGGSSYEQYF	TGCGCCAGCCGTCCTAGCGGAGGGAGCTCCTACGAGCAGTACTTC
TRBV5-1	-	TRBJ1-2	-	CASSPEGGGQGYTF	TGCGCCAGCAGCCCGGAGGGCGGGGGCCAAGGCTACACCTTC
TRBV2	many	TRBJ2-5	-	CASSEGPRQETQYF	TGTGCCAGCAGTGAGGGACCGCGCCAAGAGACCCAGTACTTC
TRBV5-1	-	TRBJ2-2	TRBD2	CASRLGTKNTGELFF	TGCGCCAGCAGACTCGGGACTAAGAACACTGGGGAGCTGTTTTTT
TRBV7-2	-	TRBJ2-5	-	CASSSGWQETQYF	TGTGCCAGCAGCTCGGGCTGGCAAGAGACCCAGTACTTC
TRBV5-1	few	TRBJ2-1	-	CASRRRWREQNEQFF	TGCGCCAGCAGAAGGAGGTGGCGGGAACAAAATGAGCAGTTCTTC
TRBV5-1	once	TRBJ2-1	-	CASSTNLQGHNEQFF	TGCGCCAGCAGCACCAACCTACAGGGTCACAATGAGCAGTTCTTC
TRBV5-1	many	TRBJ2-1	TRBD2	CASSLELAGVGDDEQFF	TGCGCCAGCAGCTTAGAACTAGCGGGAGTGGGTGACGATGAGCAGTTCTTC
TRBV5-1	-	TRBJ1-1	-	CASSLAPSGGMNTEAFF	TGCGCCAGCAGCTTGGCCCCGTCCGGGGGAATGAACACTGAAGCTTTCTTT
TRBV11-2	-	TRBJ2-3	TRBD1	CASSLDRDRGTDTQYF	TGTGCCAGCAGCTTAGACCGGGACAGGGGAACAGATACGCAGTATTTT
TRBV6-4	-	TRBJ1-1	-	CASRPNLGDTEAFF	TGTGCCAGCAGGCCTAATCTAGGGGACACTGAAGCTTTCTTT
TRBV18	-	TRBJ2-2	TRBD2	CASSSGLAGVANTGELFF	TGTGCCAGCTCCTCGGGACTAGCGGGAGTAGCTAACACCGGGGAGCTGTTTTTT
TRBV4-1	-	TRBJ2-3	-	CASSQDQPGKNTQYF	TGCGCCAGCAGCCAAGATCAGCCGGGAAAGAATACGCAGTATTTT
TRBV9	few	TRBJ2-5	TRBD2	CASSPQAGGETQYF	TGTGCCAGCAGCCCCCAGGCGGGAGGGGAGACCCAGTACTTC
TRBV27	many	TRBJ2-2	-	CASSETRLRTGELFF	TGTGCCAGCAGTGAGACGAGGCTACGGACCGGGGAGCTGTTTTTT
TRBV2	-	TRBJ2-5	-	CASSPTRNLETQYF	TGTGCCAGCAGTCCGACTAGGAACTTAGAGACCCAGTACTTC
TRBV13	once	TRBJ1-4	TRBD1	CASSIGQANNEKLFF	TGTGCCAGCAGCATAGGACAGGCAAATAATGAAAAACTGTTTTTT
TRBV29-1	-	TRBJ2-5	-	CSGKELGGLETQYF	TGCAGCGGGAAGGAACTTGGTGGTTTGGAGACCCAGTACTTC
TRBV18	-	TRBJ2-6	-	CASSPTTGSSGANVLTF	TGTGCCAGCTCACCGACGACAGGTAGCTCTGGGGCCAACGTCCTGACTTTC
TRBV27	few	TRBJ2-7	-	CASSPRAGGGYEQYF	TGTGCCAGCAGTCCCCGGGCAGGGGGGGGCTACGAGCAGTACTTC